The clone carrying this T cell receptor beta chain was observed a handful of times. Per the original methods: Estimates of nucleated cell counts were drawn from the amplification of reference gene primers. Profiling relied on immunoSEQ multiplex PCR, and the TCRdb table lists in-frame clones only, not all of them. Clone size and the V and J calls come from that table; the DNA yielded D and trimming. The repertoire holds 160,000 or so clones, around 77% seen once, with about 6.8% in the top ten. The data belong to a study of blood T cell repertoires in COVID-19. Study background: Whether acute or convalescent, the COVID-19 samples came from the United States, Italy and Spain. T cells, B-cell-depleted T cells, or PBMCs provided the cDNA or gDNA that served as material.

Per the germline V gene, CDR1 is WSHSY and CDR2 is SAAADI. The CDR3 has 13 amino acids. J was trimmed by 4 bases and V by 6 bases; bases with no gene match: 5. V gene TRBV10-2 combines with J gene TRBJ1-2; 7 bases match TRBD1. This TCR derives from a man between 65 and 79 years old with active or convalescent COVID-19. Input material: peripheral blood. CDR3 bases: TGCGCCAGCAGGGGGGACAGACCCTATGGCTACACCTTC. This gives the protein CASRGDRPYGYTF.